The T cell receptor beta chain described here comes from a study of T cell repertoires in cytomegalovirus infection. In its sample, this clonotype was seen many times. Per germline, CDR1 SGHVS and CDR2 FQNEAQ. This CDR3 has 16 residues. The trim removed 1 base at V and 4 bases at J, leaving 4 bases unmatched. TCRdb re-derived calls from the reads in MiXCR, one entry per CDR3 protein. The sample carries some 400,000 distinct CDR3 sequences, approximately 30% recorded once. The V gene is TRBV7-8, the J gene TRBJ2-3; 11 nucleotides match TRBD2. The TCR originated in a human donor in good health (CMV status not recorded). Some clones in this sample may be carry-over from other donors' samples. Sample: PBMCs. CDR3 nucleotides: TGTGCCAGCAGCTTAGTAACTAGCGGGGGTGCAGATACGCAGTATTTT. Protein: CASSLVTSGGADTQYF.